The clone carrying this TCR beta chain has a count of ten or more. No antigen is known for it. The sample comes from a study of response to subunit inactivated influenza vaccine. Study results and limitations: After each seasonal influenza vaccination, few new T cells are recruited, the authors suggested.

MiXCR was run by TCRdb on the RT-PCR reads, yielding one entry per CDR3 protein. The table lists around 480,000 distinct CDR3 sequences, approximately 11% of them singletons. The J segment lost 1 base and the V segment lost 4 bases, leaving 4 bases of the junction unmatched. The CDR3 is 14 residues long. Germline V lookup: CDR1 SGDLS, CDR2 YYNGEE. The rearrangement uses TRBV9 and TRBJ2-5; 7 bases fit TRBD1. The sequence was obtained from a man aged 45-65 years who received an inactivated influenza vaccine. Specimen: PBMCs from blood, collected 45 days after vaccination. The CDR3 DNA reads as TGTGCCAGCAGCACTGGGACAGTCCAAGAGACCCAGTACTTC. Protein: CASSTGTVQETQYF.